These 15 T cell receptor beta chains were all obtained from the same sample, sequenced in a study of cytomegalovirus exposure and HLA in healthy donors. Produced via immunoSEQ multiplex PCR; TCRdb's table is partial and in-frame only. This sample has roughly 250,000 clones; approximately 83% occur once, and the top ten carry over 0.95%. The specimen sequenced was PBMCs. The source of these receptors is a woman in her thirties in good health and CMV-seropositive.

V gene TRBV27 combines with J gene TRBJ2-4; D ambiguous. Germline V gene data show CDR1 as MNHEY and CDR2 as SMNVEV (reference sequence). V lost 2 bases, J lost 4 bases, and 6 bases lay in between. The CDR3 runs to 13 residues. The CDR3 region has the DNA TGTGCCAGCAGTTTAGAAGCTAAAAACATTCAGTACTTC. Protein sequence: CASSLEAKNIQYF.

This chain connects TRBV30 to TRBJ1-5; D is unclear. Between the trimmed V and J ends, which lost 4 bases and 3 bases, there was a span of 10 bases. Germline V gene lookup returns CDR1 GTSNPN and CDR2 SVGIG (reference sequence). This CDR3 has 13 amino acids. The CDR3 DNA sequence: TGTGCCTGGAATCGGGATTTCAATCAGCCCCAGCATTTT. Residues: CAWNRDFNQPQHF.

The chain is built from TRBV7-9 and TRBJ2-7; unclear D gene. The CDR3 covers 14 residues. V lost 8 bases and J lost 0, with 14 bases in between. Germline CDR1 and CDR2: SEHNR and FQNEAQ (reference sequence). The chain's CDR3 is CASQRGTLSYEQYF. The CDR3 coding sequence is TGTGCCAGCCAGCGCGGAACCCTCTCCTACGAGCAGTACTTC.

The CDR3 loop reads CASSVGSLLDEQFF. CDR3 coding DNA: TGTGCCAGCAGCGTAGGGTCGTTACTAGATGAGCAGTTCTTC. The chain recombines TRBV9 with TRBJ2-1; weak D call: TRBD2 (5 bases). The V gene's germline CDR1 is SGDLS and CDR2 YYNGEE. This CDR3 contains 14 residues. V shed 0 bases and J shed 8 bases, with 12 bases lying between them.

This chain connects TRBV21-1 to TRBJ2-7; the table's TRBD2 call for D was not verified on the DNA. TRBV21-1 represents a pseudogene. The CDR3 is 12 amino acids. The CDR3 nucleotides read TGTGCCAGCAGCAAAATCGGGGACGAGCAGTACTTC. This translates into CASSKIGDEQYF.

The V gene is TRBV27, the J gene TRBJ2-5; a possible D gene is TRBD2 (6 bases). Deletions cut 6 bases from V and 5 bases from J, with 25 bases between. This CDR3 spans 17 amino acids. The V gene's germline CDR1 is MNHEY and CDR2 SMNVEV (reference sequence). CDR3 loop: CASSEKTRREDIETQYF. The CDR3 bases are TGTGCCAGCAGCGAGAAGACTAGGCGAGAGGACATTGAGACCCAGTACTTC.

J is TRBJ2-1 and V is TRBV27; TRBD1 aligns across 8 bases. V was pared by 5 bases and J by 8 bases, with 8 bases of the junction left unmatched. CDR1 is MNHEY, CDR2 SMNVEV, per germline (reference sequence). The CDR3 has 14 residues. The CDR3 sequence is CASSPWTGTDEQFF. For the CDR3, the DNA is TGTGCCAGCAGTCCTTGGACAGGGACCGATGAGCAGTTCTTC.

This chain joins TRBV18 and TRBJ2-7, with 9 bases that match TRBD1. The CDR3 is 14 amino acids. CDR1 and CDR2 (germline): KGHSH, LQKENI. J gave up 6 bases and V 2 bases, and 5 bases lay outside the gene matches. The CDR3 region has the DNA TGTGCCAGCTCACCAAGGGACAGGGAAGGCGAGCAGTACTTC. Protein sequence: CASSPRDREGEQYF. Filled out from reference TRBV18 and TRBJ2-7, the complete variable domain reads NAGVMQNPRHLVRRRGQEARLRCSPMKGHSHVYWYRQLPEEGLKFMVYLQKENIIDESGMPKERFSAEFPKEGPSILRIQQVVRGDSAAYFCASSPRDREGEQYFGPGTRLTVT.

The V call is TRBV11-1, the J call TRBJ2-4; no definite D call. Per the germline V gene, CDR1 is SGHAT and CDR2 is FQDESV (reference sequence). This CDR3 has 17 amino acids. Trimming stripped 5 bases from V and 0 bases from J, with 17 bases between. CDR3 sequence reads: CASSRNRGSLAKNIQYF. The CDR3, as DNA: TGTGCCAGCAGCCGTAACCGAGGTAGTCTAGCCAAAAACATTCAGTACTTC.

The chain links TRBV6-5 to TRBJ2-7, with TRBD1 identical over 9 bases. Per germline, CDR1 MNHEY and CDR2 SVGAGI. The junction had 5 bases not matched to a gene; V was cut back by 0 bases and J by 2 bases. The CDR3 spans 16 residues. The CDR3 DNA follows: TGTGCCAGCAGTTACTCGATCAGACAGGGGGCCTACGAGCAGTACTTC. It encodes CASSYSIRQGAYEQYF.

V usage is TRBV5-1 and J usage is TRBJ2-1; TRBD2 is a possible D gene (5 bases). The CDR3 is 15 residues long. In germline, CDR1 is SGHRS, CDR2 YFSETQ. V lost 5 bases and J 3 bases, leaving 15 bases between the germline ends. The CDR3 sequence: CASRRDYSRYNEQFF. The CDR3 DNA follows: TGCGCCAGCAGGAGAGACTATAGTCGCTACAATGAGCAGTTCTTC.

The chain carries TRBV7-2 and TRBJ2-7; D is undetermined. The germline gives CDR1 SGHTA, CDR2 FQGNSA. Trimming pared 1 base from V and 6 bases from J, leaving 19 bases between. CDR3 length equals 16 residues. CDR3 nucleotides: TGTGCCAGCAGCTTAGATGCGACTGTTGGTTCCACCGAGCAGTACTTC. This sequence encodes CASSLDATVGSTEQYF. Based on the CDR3 plus reference TRBV7-2 and TRBJ2-7, the full variable domain is GAGVSQSPSNKVTEKGKDVELRCDPISGHTALYWYRQSLGQGLEFLIYFQGNSAPDKSGLPSDRFSAERTGGSVSTLTIQRTQQEDSAVYLCASSLDATVGSTEQYFGPGTRLTVT.

This chain links TRBV30 with TRBJ2-1; 14 bases are shared with TRBD2. The CDR3 consists of 18 residues. J lost 3 bases, V lost 3 bases, and 10 bases had no gene match. From germline, CDR1 is GTSNPN and CDR2 SVGIG (reference sequence). The CDR3 coding sequence is TGTGCCTGGAGCGTACTGAGGACTAGCGGGAGGTTCTACAATGAGCAGTTCTTC. It specifies CAWSVLRTSGRFYNEQFF.

The chain is built from TRBV19 and TRBJ1-2, with TRBD1 matching 7 bases. This CDR3 is built from 14 residues. Germline values: CDR1 LNHDA, CDR2 SQIVND (reference sequence). J gave up 4 bases and V 5 bases, and 7 bases lay outside the gene matches. The CDR3 reads CASSDTGEAYGYTF. As DNA, the CDR3 is TGTGCCAGTAGTGACACAGGGGAGGCCTATGGCTACACCTTC.

The chain employs TRBV5-3 and TRBJ1-4; TRBD1 matches 7 bases. TRBV5-3 is marked as an open reading frame, function uncertain. The CDR3 length is 14 residues. J lost 8 bases, V lost 2 bases, and 6 bases had no gene match. Here the CDR3 reads CARSFYRGSEKLFF. For the CDR3, the DNA is TGTGCCAGAAGCTTCTACAGGGGTAGCGAAAAACTGTTTTTT.